The 24 T cell receptor beta chains below were found in one sample sequenced in a study of graft-versus-host responses after intestinal transplantation. Assay used: immunoSEQ multiplex PCR; TCRdb lists only in-frame clones, some missing. The data show roughly 15,000 clones, around three fifths seen once. Lymphocytes (intraepithelial and lamina propria) were released by processing the graft tissue. The sample consisted of ileum tissue, taken 524 days after transplant. The receptors originated from a human patient who received an intestinal transplant, so some T cells may come from the graft donor.

The chain has TRBV9 and TRBJ2-3; D not certain. The length of the CDR3 is 12 residues. V was cut by 0 bases and J by 6 bases, with 5 bases left in between. Germline V lookup: CDR1 SGDLS, CDR2 YYNGEE. The CDR3 protein is CASSVAQDTQYF. CDR3 sequence (DNA): TGTGCCAGCAGCGTAGCACAGGATACGCAGTATTTT.

The V call is TRBV12-5, the J call TRBJ2-2; 11 nucleotides match TRBD1. The CDR3 is 16 residues long. In germline, CDR1 is LGHNT, CDR2 FRNRAP. J lost 6 bases, V lost 1 base, and 4 bases had no gene match. The CDR3: CASGLALGQGAGELFF. CDR3 sequence (DNA): TGTGCTAGTGGTTTGGCCTTGGGACAGGGGGCCGGGGAGCTGTTTTTT.

This chain connects TRBV23-1 to TRBJ1-5, with a weak D call TRBD1 (6 bases). TRBV23-1 is an open reading frame whose function is uncertain. The V gene lost 6 bases and the J gene lost 1 base, with 13 bases spanning the gap. The CDR3 runs to 15 residues. The CDR3 DNA reads TGCGCCAGCAGGCTACCCGGACAGAGCAATCAGCCCCAGCATTTT. This sequence encodes CASRLPGQSNQPQHF.

Worth noting for this clone: Since the CDR3 does not end with the conserved phenylalanine or tryptophan, this likely comes from a read error. The chain uses TRBV5-4 and TRBJ1-2, with D possibly TRBD1 on 5 matching bases. Germline V CDR1 and CDR2: SGHNT, YYREEE (reference sequence). V was shortened by 2 bases and J by 5 bases, with 10 bases between the two germline ends. CDR3 length: 13 residues. The CDR3 DNA reads as TGTGCCAGCAGCTTTGGGGGGAGGTATGGCTACACCCTC. Translation: CASSFGGRYGYTL.

The table lists this clone with a few counts. The V and J genes are TRBV21-1 and TRBJ1-2; the DNA was not used to check the table's D call, TRBD1. TRBV21-1 is an annotated pseudogene. CDR3 length: 9 residues. The CDR3 loop is CASTMGQFF. For the CDR3, the DNA is TGTGCCAGCACCATGGGACAGTTTTTC.

CDR3 nucleotides: TGTGCCAGCAGTTTAGGGCCGGTCTATGGCTACACCTTC. It specifies CASSLGPVYGYTF. The chain uses TRBV27 and TRBJ1-2; D is unresolved. The CDR3 is 13 amino acids. The ends were cut back, 2 bases at V and 4 bases at J, with 8 bases in the middle. Germline V gene lookup returns CDR1 MNHEY and CDR2 SMNVEV (reference sequence).

This clone was counted only a few times. The rearrangement uses TRBV6-6 and TRBJ1-3; TRBD1 might be the D (6 bases). V lost 9 bases to trimming and J lost 0 bases, with 12 bases between them. Germline V gene lookup returns CDR1 MNHNY and CDR2 SVGAGI (reference sequence). This CDR3 contains 14 residues. The CDR3 region is CASRQESSGNTIYF. DNA for the CDR3: TGTGCCAGTCGACAGGAAAGCTCTGGAAACACCATATATTTT.

This clone was seen a few times. The genes are TRBV4-1 and TRBJ2-4; perhaps TRBD1 as D (5 bases). The CDR3 runs 16 residues. Germline loops: CDR1 MGHRA, CDR2 YSYEKL. V dropped 3 bases and J dropped 4 bases, with 16 bases sitting between them. The CDR3 region has the DNA TGCGCCAGCAGCCACCCCATCGTCCAGGGTAAAAACATTCAGTACTTC. It translates to CASSHPIVQGKNIQYF.

This clone has at least ten counts. The V call is TRBV25-1, the J call TRBJ2-7, with TRBD1 matching 9 bases. The length of the CDR3 is 15 residues. The V segment lost 3 bases and the J segment 2 bases; nucleotides outside the gene matches: 5. Germline V lookup: CDR1 MGHDK, CDR2 SYGVNS. Here the CDR3 reads CASSDGRTGAYEQYF. The CDR3 bases are TGTGCCAGCAGTGATGGCCGGACAGGGGCCTACGAGCAGTACTTC.

This clone was counted a few times. The chain couples TRBV2 to TRBJ2-7, with D perhaps matching TRBD1 (6 bases). The CDR3 consists of 12 residues. Germline values: CDR1 SNHLY, CDR2 FYNNEI. V lost 5 bases to trimming and J lost 5 bases, with 10 bases between them. CDR3 residues: CASSTHRDEQYF. As DNA, the CDR3 is TGTGCCAGCAGTACCCACAGGGACGAGCAGTACTTC.

This clone was found a few times. The rearrangement uses TRBV5-1 and TRBJ2-7; 8 bases are shared with TRBD2. The V segment lost 1 base and the J segment 0 bases; nucleotides outside the gene matches: 3. This CDR3 has 15 amino acids. Per germline, CDR1 SGHRS and CDR2 YFSETQ. The CDR3 nucleotides read TGCGCCAGCAGCTTGTCTAGCGGGTCCTCCTACGAGCAGTACTTC. It translates to CASSLSSGSSYEQYF.

This clone has more than one count but fewer than ten. The chain has TRBV11-3 and TRBJ1-1; tentatively, D is TRBD1 (5 bases). V was clipped by 0 bases and J by 3 bases, with 5 bases between them. The length of the CDR3 is 13 residues. Germline loops: CDR1 SGHNT, CDR2 YENEEA. This CDR3 is CASSLDRDTEAFF. Written as DNA, the CDR3 is TGTGCCAGCAGCTTAGACAGGGACACTGAAGCTTTCTTT.

This sequence joins TRBV10-2 and TRBJ2-1, with D possibly being TRBD2 (6 bases). Germline CDR1 reads WSHSY; CDR2 reads SAAADI. Trimming left V 2 bases short and J 2 bases short, with 13 bases between. The CDR3 runs 16 residues. Written as DNA, the CDR3 is TGCGCCAGCAGTGAGGGGGCGGGACTTCCCTACAATGAGCAGTTCTTC. It yields the protein CASSEGAGLPYNEQFF.

The chain joins TRBV19 to TRBJ1-6; D is unresolved. The CDR3 runs to 13 residues. V lost 5 bases and J 9 bases, leaving 11 bases between the germline ends. Germline V gene data show CDR1 as LNHDA and CDR2 as SQIVND (reference sequence). The CDR3 region is CASSRQAGSPLHF. CDR3 bases: TGTGCCAGTAGTCGGCAGGCTGGTTCACCCCTCCACTTT.

This clone was counted only a few times. This sequence joins TRBV11-2 and TRBJ1-5, with D tentatively TRBD1 (5 bases). The CDR3 is 15 amino acids. The ends were cut back, 1 base at V and 0 bases at J, with 7 bases in the middle. Germline CDR1 is SGHAT and CDR2 is FQNNGV. This CDR3 is CASSLGTYSNQPQHF. The CDR3 nucleotides are TGTGCCAGCAGCTTAGGGACATATAGCAATCAGCCCCAGCATTTT.

This chain links TRBV19 with TRBJ1-1, with D uncertain. The ends were cut back, 7 bases at V and 0 bases at J, with 9 bases in the middle. CDR3 length: 13 residues. Germline loops: CDR1 LNHDA, CDR2 SQIVND (reference sequence). This CDR3 reads CASKVQMNTEAFF. The CDR3 DNA reads TGTGCCAGTAAAGTCCAGATGAACACTGAAGCTTTCTTT.

In its sample, this clone ranks as medium-sized. The chain has TRBV6-4 and TRBJ2-7, with D maybe TRBD2 (6 bases). Germline CDR1 and CDR2: MRHNA and SNTAGT. The CDR3 totals 11 residues. V lost 6 bases to trimming and J lost 7 bases, with 10 bases between them. The CDR3 protein is CASSPRGEQYF. The CDR3 nucleotides read TGTGCCAGCAGCCCCCGGGGGGAGCAGTACTTC.

V and J are TRBV12-5 and TRBJ2-7, with a possible D match to TRBD2 (6 bases). In germline, CDR1 is LGHNT, CDR2 FRNRAP. The CDR3 spans 13 residues. Trimming pared 1 base from V and 2 bases from J, leaving 6 bases between. DNA of the CDR3: TGTGCTAGTGGTTTGGGACTAGCCTACGAGCAGTACTTC. The encoded protein is CASGLGLAYEQYF.

This rearrangement joins TRBV2 to TRBJ2-5; D is uncertain. V dropped 8 bases and J dropped 7 bases, with 11 bases sitting between them. Germline V CDR1 and CDR2: SNHLY, FYNNEI. The CDR3 is made up of 11 amino acids. DNA of the CDR3: TGTGCCAGCCCGCACTCGGGGACCCAGTACTTC. Amino acids: CASPHSGTQYF. The full variable domain, completed using reference TRBV2 and TRBJ2-5, is EPEVTQTPSHQVTQMGQEVILRCVPISNHLYFYWYRQILGQKVEFLVSFYNNEISEKSEIFDDQFSVERPDGSNFTLKIRSTKLEDSAMYFCASPHSGTQYFGPGTRLLVL.

The chain links TRBV5-6 to TRBJ2-1, with no clear D. The V and J ends lost 2 bases and 7 bases respectively, with 7 bases between them. Per the germline V gene, CDR1 is SGHDT and CDR2 is YYEEEE. The CDR3 covers 12 residues. Written as DNA, the CDR3 is TGTGCCAGCAGCTTCCTCAGAAATGAGCAGTTCTTC. Amino acid sequence: CASSFLRNEQFF.

The V call is TRBV6-5, the J call TRBJ1-1; D is perhaps TRBD1 (6 bases). CDR1 is MNHEY, CDR2 SVGAGI, per germline. The V and J ends lost 7 bases and 2 bases respectively, with 11 bases between them. The CDR3 has 13 residues. The CDR3 spells CASTRTVNTEAFF. Written as DNA, the CDR3 is TGTGCCAGCACCCGGACAGTAAACACTGAAGCTTTCTTT.

A few counts support this clone. The chain is built from TRBV4-1 and TRBJ1-1; 8 bases are shared with TRBD1. V was clipped by 1 base and J by 5 bases; unmatched bases: 9. The CDR3 totals 16 residues. Germline V gene lookup returns CDR1 MGHRA and CDR2 YSYEKL. CDR3 DNA: TGCGCCAGCAGCCAAGGGACAGGGTACACCTCGACTGAAGCTTTCTTT. Encoded protein: CASSQGTGYTSTEAFF.

J is TRBJ2-4 and V is TRBV6-1; the match to TRBD1 covers 9 bases. The CDR3 loop spans 14 amino acids. CDR1 is MNHNS, CDR2 SASEGT, per germline. The V and J ends lost 8 bases and 5 bases, in that order; junction bases with no gene match: 7. CDR3 sequence (DNA): TGTGCCAGCCTGGACAGGGGTTTGGAAAACATTCAGTACTTC. It yields the protein CASLDRGLENIQYF.

This clone was seen more than once but under ten times. The chain uses TRBV7-9 and TRBJ2-3; D unresolved. V lost 1 base and J lost 7, with 6 bases in between. Germline lookup yields CDR1 SEHNR and CDR2 FQNEAQ (reference sequence). CDR3 length: 12 residues. The CDR3 region has the DNA TGTGCCAGCAGCTTAGAATCGTATACGCAGTATTTT. Amino acid sequence: CASSLESYTQYF.